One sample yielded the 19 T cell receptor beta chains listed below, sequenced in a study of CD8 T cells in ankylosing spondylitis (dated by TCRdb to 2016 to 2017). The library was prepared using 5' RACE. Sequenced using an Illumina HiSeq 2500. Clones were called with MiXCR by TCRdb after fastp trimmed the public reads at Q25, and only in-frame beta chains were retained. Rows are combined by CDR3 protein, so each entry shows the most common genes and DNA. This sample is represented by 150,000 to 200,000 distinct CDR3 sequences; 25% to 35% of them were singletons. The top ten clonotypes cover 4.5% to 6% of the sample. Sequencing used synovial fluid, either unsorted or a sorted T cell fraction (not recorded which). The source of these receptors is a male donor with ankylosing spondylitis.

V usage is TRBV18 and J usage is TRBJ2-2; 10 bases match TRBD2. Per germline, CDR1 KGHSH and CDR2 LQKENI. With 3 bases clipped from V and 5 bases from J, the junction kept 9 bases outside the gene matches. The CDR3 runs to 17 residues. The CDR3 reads CASSPFGAGGSTGELFF. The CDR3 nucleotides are TGTGCCAGCTCACCCTTCGGAGCGGGAGGGAGTACCGGGGAGCTGTTTTTT.

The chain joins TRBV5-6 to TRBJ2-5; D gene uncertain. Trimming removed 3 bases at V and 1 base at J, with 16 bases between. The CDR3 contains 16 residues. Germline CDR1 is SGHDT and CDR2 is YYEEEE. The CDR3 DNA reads TGTGCCAGCAGCTATCTTGGCCTTACGAGCCAAGAGACCCAGTACTTC. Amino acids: CASSYLGLTSQETQYF.

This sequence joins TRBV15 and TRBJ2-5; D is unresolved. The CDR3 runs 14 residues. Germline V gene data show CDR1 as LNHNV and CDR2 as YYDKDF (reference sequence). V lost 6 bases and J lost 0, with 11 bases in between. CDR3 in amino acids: CATRRRTNQETQYF. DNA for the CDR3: TGTGCCACCAGAAGGCGGACGAACCAAGAGACCCAGTACTTC. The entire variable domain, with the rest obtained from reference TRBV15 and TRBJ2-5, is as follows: DAMVIQNPRYQVTQFGKPVTLSCSQTLNHNVMYWYQQKSSQAPKLLFHYYDKDFNNEADTPDNFQSRRPNTSFCFLDIRSPGLGDTAMYLCATRRRTNQETQYFGPGTRLLVL.

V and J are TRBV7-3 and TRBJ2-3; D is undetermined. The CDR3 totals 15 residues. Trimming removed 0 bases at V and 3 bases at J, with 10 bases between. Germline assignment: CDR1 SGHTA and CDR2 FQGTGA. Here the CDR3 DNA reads TGTGCCAGCAGCTTAACGGCCCCCCCTACAGATACGCAGTATTTT. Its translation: CASSLTAPPTDTQYF.

CDR3 in amino acids: CSATRDNNQPQHF. For the CDR3, the DNA is TGCAGTGCTACCCGGGACAATAATCAGCCCCAGCATTTT. The genes are TRBV20-1 and TRBJ1-5, with a tentative D call TRBD1 (6 bases). Germline CDR1 DFQATT, CDR2 SNEGSKA (reference sequence). V was shortened by 4 bases and J by 4 bases, with 11 bases between the two germline ends. The CDR3 is 13 residues long.

The CDR3 sequence: CSARESREQYF. CDR3 DNA: TGCAGTGCTAGAGAGAGTAGGGAGCAGTACTTC. This rearrangement joins TRBV20-1 to TRBJ2-7; no reliable D call. Trimming pared 0 bases from V and 7 bases from J, leaving 7 bases between. The V gene's germline CDR1 is DFQATT and CDR2 SNEGSKA (reference sequence). This CDR3 is built from 11 residues.

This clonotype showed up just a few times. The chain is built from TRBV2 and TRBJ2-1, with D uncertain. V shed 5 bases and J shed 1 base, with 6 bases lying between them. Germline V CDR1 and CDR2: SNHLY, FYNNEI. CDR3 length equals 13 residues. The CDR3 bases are TGTGCCAGCAGTCCTGAATCCTACAATGAGCAGTTCTTC. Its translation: CASSPESYNEQFF.

CDR3 nucleotides: TGTGCCAGCAGCTTGGCTTCCGGGACTAGCGGGGGACATAGGTATGAGCAGTTCTTC. It encodes CASSLASGTSGGHRYEQFF. This chain links TRBV7-2 with TRBJ2-1, with 14 bases matching TRBD2. This CDR3 has 19 amino acids. V shed 3 bases, J shed 8 bases, and the junction held 15 bases outside the gene matches. Germline V lookup: CDR1 SGHTA, CDR2 FQGNSA.

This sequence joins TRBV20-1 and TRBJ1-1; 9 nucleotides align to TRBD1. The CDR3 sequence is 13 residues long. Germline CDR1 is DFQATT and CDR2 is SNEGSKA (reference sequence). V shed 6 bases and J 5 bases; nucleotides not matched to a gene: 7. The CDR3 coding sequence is TGCAGTGCACCCGGGACAGGGAGAACTGAAGCTTTCTTT. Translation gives CSAPGTGRTEAFF.

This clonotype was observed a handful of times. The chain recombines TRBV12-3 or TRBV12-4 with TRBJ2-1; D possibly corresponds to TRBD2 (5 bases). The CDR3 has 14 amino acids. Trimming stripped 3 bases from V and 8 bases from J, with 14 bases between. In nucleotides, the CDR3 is TGTGCCAGCAGTTTTGTGGTGCGGCGGGATGAGCAGTTCTTC. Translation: CASSFVVRRDEQFF.

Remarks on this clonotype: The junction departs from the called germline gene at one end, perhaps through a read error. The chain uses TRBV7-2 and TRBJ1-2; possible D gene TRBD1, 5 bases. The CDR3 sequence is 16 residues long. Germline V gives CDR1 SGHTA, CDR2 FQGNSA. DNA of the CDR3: TGTGCCAGCAGCCCCGGGTCGGGGCTAGGATCCTATGACTACACCTTC. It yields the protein CASSPGSGLGSYDYTF.

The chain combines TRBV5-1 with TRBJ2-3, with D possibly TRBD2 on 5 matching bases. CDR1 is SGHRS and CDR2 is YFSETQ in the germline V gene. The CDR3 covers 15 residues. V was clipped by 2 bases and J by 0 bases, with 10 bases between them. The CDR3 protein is CASSLGGLSTDTQYF. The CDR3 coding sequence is TGCGCCAGCAGCTTAGGCGGACTTAGCACAGATACGCAGTATTTT.

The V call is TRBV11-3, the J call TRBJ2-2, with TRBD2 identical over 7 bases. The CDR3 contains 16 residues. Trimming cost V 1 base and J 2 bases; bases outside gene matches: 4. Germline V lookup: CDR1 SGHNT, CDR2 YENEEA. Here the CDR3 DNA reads TGTGCCAGCAGCTTAGGCAGCGGGACTAACACCGGGGAGCTGTTTTTT. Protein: CASSLGSGTNTGELFF.

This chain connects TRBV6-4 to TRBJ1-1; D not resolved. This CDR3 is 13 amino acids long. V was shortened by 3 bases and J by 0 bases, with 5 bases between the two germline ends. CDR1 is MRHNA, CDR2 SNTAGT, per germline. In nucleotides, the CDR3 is TGTGCCAGCAGTGAGATGGTGAACACTGAAGCTTTCTTT. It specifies CASSEMVNTEAFF.

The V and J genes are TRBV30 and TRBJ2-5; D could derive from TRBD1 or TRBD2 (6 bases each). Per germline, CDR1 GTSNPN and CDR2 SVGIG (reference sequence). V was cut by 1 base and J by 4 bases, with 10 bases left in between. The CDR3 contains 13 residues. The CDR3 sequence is CAWSEGGGETQYF. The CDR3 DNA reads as TGTGCCTGGAGTGAGGGGGGAGGAGAGACCCAGTACTTC.

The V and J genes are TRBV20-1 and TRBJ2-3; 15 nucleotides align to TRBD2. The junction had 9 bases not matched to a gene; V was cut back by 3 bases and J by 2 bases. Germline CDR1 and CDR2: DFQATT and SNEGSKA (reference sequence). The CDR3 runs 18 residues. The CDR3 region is CSARGLAGGLGYTDTQYF. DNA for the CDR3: TGCAGTGCTAGGGGACTAGCGGGAGGTTTGGGGTACACAGATACGCAGTATTTT.

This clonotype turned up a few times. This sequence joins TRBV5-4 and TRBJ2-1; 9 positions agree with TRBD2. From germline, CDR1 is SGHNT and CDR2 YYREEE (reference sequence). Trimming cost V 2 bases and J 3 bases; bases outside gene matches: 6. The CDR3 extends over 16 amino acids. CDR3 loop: CASSFFAGGRYNEQFF. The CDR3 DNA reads TGTGCCAGCAGCTTCTTTGCGGGAGGGCGCTACAATGAGCAGTTCTTC.

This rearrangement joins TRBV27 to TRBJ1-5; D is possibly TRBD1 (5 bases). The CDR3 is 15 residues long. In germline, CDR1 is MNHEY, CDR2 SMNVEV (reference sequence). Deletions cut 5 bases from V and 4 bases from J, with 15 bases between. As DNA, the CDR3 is TGTGCCAGCAGTGCCCGCGGGGGTCTGAATCAGCCCCAGCATTTT. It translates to CASSARGGLNQPQHF.

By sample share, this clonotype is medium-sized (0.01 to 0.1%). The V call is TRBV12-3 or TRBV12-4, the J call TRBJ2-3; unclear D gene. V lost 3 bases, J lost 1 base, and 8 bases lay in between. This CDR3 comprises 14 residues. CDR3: CASSFLRGTDTQYF. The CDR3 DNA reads TGTGCCAGCAGTTTTCTGCGAGGCACAGATACGCAGTATTTT.